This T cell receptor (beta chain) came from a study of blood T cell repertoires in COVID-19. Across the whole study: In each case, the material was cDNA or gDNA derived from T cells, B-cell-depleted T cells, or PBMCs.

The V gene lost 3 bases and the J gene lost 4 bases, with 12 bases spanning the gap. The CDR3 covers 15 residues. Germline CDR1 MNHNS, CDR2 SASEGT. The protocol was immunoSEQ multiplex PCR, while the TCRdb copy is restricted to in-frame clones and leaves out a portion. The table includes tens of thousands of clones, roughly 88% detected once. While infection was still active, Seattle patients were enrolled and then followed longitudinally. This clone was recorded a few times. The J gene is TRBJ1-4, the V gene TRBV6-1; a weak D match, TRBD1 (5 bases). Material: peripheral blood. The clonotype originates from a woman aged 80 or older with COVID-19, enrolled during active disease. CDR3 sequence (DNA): TGTGCCAGCAGTGAGGCCAGGGCCGATAATGAAAAACTGTTTTTT. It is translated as CASSEARADNEKLFF.